The 11 T cell receptor beta chains in this list originate from one sample, sequenced in a study of beta chain features in type 1 diabetes. The study reverse transcribed the entire isolated RNA, so it sequenced expressed TCRB transcripts. Here immunoSEQ multiplex PCR was the method, and the copy in TCRdb shows in-frame clones only, minus some. The sample consists of almost 350,000 clones, approximately 8% of them appearing once. The material sequenced was central memory CD4+ T cells from blood. The receptors come from a woman under 30 in good health.

In this sample, this clone turned up many times. The CDR3 is CASSLAGTHEQYF. The CDR3 DNA reads TGCGCCAGCAGCTTGGCCGGTACCCACGAGCAGTACTTC. The chain recombines TRBV5-1 with TRBJ2-7, with D hard to call. The V and J ends lost 0 bases and 5 bases respectively, with 9 bases between them. The CDR3 runs 13 residues. Per the germline V gene, CDR1 is SGHRS and CDR2 is YFSETQ.

In its sample, this clone was seen a few times. The chain carries TRBV11-2 and TRBJ2-5; 10 bases agree with TRBD2. This CDR3 has 15 amino acids. Germline-derived CDR1 and CDR2 are SGHAT and FQNNGV. V shed 5 bases and J 5 bases; nucleotides not matched to a gene: 8. The CDR3 region is CASSHSSGSRETQYF. The DNA for the CDR3 is TGTGCCAGCAGCCACTCTAGCGGGAGTAGGGAGACCCAGTACTTC.

The rearrangement links TRBV7-3 to TRBJ1-1, with D perhaps matching TRBD1 (6 bases). CDR1 is SGHTA, CDR2 FQGTGA, per germline. Trimming left V 4 bases short and J 4 bases short, with 13 bases between. The CDR3 runs 14 residues. The CDR3 DNA reads TGTGCCAGCAGCTCACAGGGTGGCGGCACTGAAGCTTTCTTT. This codes for CASSSQGGGTEAFF.

This clone has more than one count but fewer than ten. This chain connects TRBV29-1 to TRBJ2-1; TRBD1 matches 8 bases. The CDR3 covers 13 residues. Per the germline V gene, CDR1 is SQVTM and CDR2 is ANQGSEA. V lost 5 bases to trimming and J lost 2 bases; unmatched junction nucleotides: 2. DNA for the CDR3: TGCAGCGTTTCAGGGGGCGCCTACAATGAGCAGTTCTTC. Its translation is CSVSGGAYNEQFF.

This clone was found a few times. This chain uses TRBV5-1 with TRBJ2-7, with D unclear. This CDR3 has 13 amino acids. Germline V lookup: CDR1 SGHRS, CDR2 YFSETQ. V gave up 4 bases and J gave up 3 bases, with 11 bases separating them. CDR3 DNA sequence: TGCGCCAGCAGCCAGGTGGCAAACTACGAGCAGTACTTC. The encoded protein is CASSQVANYEQYF.

This clone was found many times. J is TRBJ2-6 and V is TRBV21-1; the D call in the table, TRBD1, was not verified against the DNA. TRBV21-1 is reported as a pseudogene. The CDR3 has 16 amino acids. CDR3 in DNA: TGTGCCAGCAGCAAAACAGGGGGATCTGGGGCCAACGTCCTGACTTTC. Translation: CASSKTGGSGANVLTF.

This chain connects TRBV7-3 to TRBJ2-1; D tentatively fits TRBD1 or TRBD2 (5 bases each). Germline loops: CDR1 SGHTA, CDR2 FQGTGA. The CDR3 consists of 13 residues. V was cut by 6 bases and J by 10 bases, with 16 bases left in between. CDR3 sequence: CASRGPTTWEQFF. The CDR3 DNA reads TGTGCCAGCAGGGGACCAACGACGTGGGAGCAGTTCTTC.

This clone occurred a few times. V usage is TRBV18 and J usage is TRBJ2-1; D might be TRBD1 (6 bases). Per the germline V gene, CDR1 is KGHSH and CDR2 is LQKENI. V was trimmed by 3 bases and J by 2 bases, leaving 14 bases between them. This CDR3 has 16 amino acids. For the CDR3, the DNA is TGTGCCAGCTCACCCACGACAGGACGAGCCTACAATGAGCAGTTCTTC. Protein product: CASSPTTGRAYNEQFF.

The table lists this clone with a few counts. Only one base separates this from a far larger clonotype, so it likely reflects a read error. CDR3 region: CASSRNNEQFF. CDR3 DNA sequence: TGTGCCAGCAGCCGAAACAATGAGCAGTTCTTC. The chain carries TRBV28 and TRBJ2-1, with D unresolved. Trimming took off 6 bases at V and 5 bases at J, with 5 bases between the two ends. Per germline, CDR1 MDHEN and CDR2 SYDVKM. This CDR3 has 11 amino acids.

J is TRBJ2-6 and V is TRBV28, with TRBD1 as a possible D gene (5 bases). The CDR3 is made up of 18 amino acids. Trimming cost V 6 bases and J 2 bases, with 20 bases left between them. The V gene's germline CDR1 is MDHEN and CDR2 SYDVKM. CDR3 in amino acids: CASSRKGVGRAGANVLTF. The CDR3 DNA follows: TGTGCCAGCAGCAGAAAAGGCGTTGGCAGGGCTGGGGCCAACGTCCTGACTTTC.

This clone has a handful of counts. The rearrangement uses TRBV29-1 and TRBJ2-3; D is ambiguous. This CDR3 has 13 amino acids. V was trimmed by 6 bases and J by 0 bases, leaving 10 bases between them. The V gene's germline CDR1 is SQVTM and CDR2 ANQGSEA. The CDR3 DNA is TGCAGCGTCCGGAAAACTAGCACAGATACGCAGTATTTT. It encodes CSVRKTSTDTQYF.